The clone carrying this TCR beta chain came up a few times. Its cognate antigen is unknown. A second PCR of 7 to 11 cycles used a sample-barcoded 5' primer and a J-beta primer mix. TCRdb analysed the 5' RACE reads with MiXCR anew, one entry per CDR3 protein. The profile shows about 1.4 million distinct CDR3 sequences, approximately 59% of them singletons. V was pared by 4 bases and J by 7 bases, with 9 bases of the junction left unmatched. Germline-derived CDR1 and CDR2 are LGHNA and YNFKEQ. The CDR3 is 16 amino acids. The data are from a study of blood T cells in healthy people across ages. Study-level results: A strong correlation between TCR beta diversity and naive T cell percentage was seen.

This rearrangement joins TRBV4-2 to TRBJ2-1, with TRBD1 matching 11 bases. Material: blood. This TCR was sampled from a man aged 18 to 30 in good health. This chain's CDR3 is CASSRIGTGGKNEQFF. DNA of the CDR3: TGTGCCAGCAGCCGAATCGGGACAGGGGGAAAGAATGAGCAGTTCTTC.